These 26 T cell receptor beta chains share one sample of origin, sequenced in a study of cytomegalovirus exposure and HLA in healthy donors. PCR used 60 Vbeta primers and 13 Jbeta primers. Generated by immunoSEQ multiplex PCR, the TCRdb table keeps only in-frame clones and is missing some. The sample shows around 190,000 clones, around three quarters of them seen only once. Input material: PBMCs. The receptors were gathered from a woman younger than 35 in good health and CMV-seronegative.

V and J are TRBV28 and TRBJ1-1, with 9 positions matching TRBD1. CDR3 length: 15 amino acids. Germline V gene sequence: CDR1 MDHEN, CDR2 SYDVKM. V dropped 6 bases and J dropped 1; count of bases not matched to a gene: 6. The CDR3 DNA reads as TGTGCCAGCAGCCCAGGGACAGGGAAGAACACTGAAGCTTTCTTT. Its protein product is CASSPGTGKNTEAFF.

The V and J genes are TRBV19 and TRBJ2-1; 7 bases line up with TRBD1. The CDR3 extends over 12 amino acids. Germline V gives CDR1 LNHDA, CDR2 SQIVND (reference sequence). Losses at the gene ends were 3 bases for V and 15 bases for J; bases not matched to a gene: 8. CDR3 residues: CASSMRGGVGFF. Written as DNA, the CDR3 is TGTGCCAGTAGTATGAGAGGGGGCGTGGGGTTCTTC.

This sequence joins TRBV18 and TRBJ2-1, with 7 positions matching TRBD2. J was trimmed by 0 bases and V by 1 base; bases with no gene match: 6. Germline V lookup: CDR1 KGHSH, CDR2 LQKENI. The CDR3 spans 17 residues. CDR3 in amino acids: CASSPRGGGSSYNEQFF. The CDR3 coding sequence is TGTGCCAGCTCACCACGGGGCGGGGGAAGCTCCTACAATGAGCAGTTCTTC.

This clone showed up just a few times. This chain links TRBV6-6 with TRBJ1-4; D gene uncertain. CDR1 is MNHNY, CDR2 SVGAGI, per germline (reference sequence). This CDR3 has 15 amino acids. The V and J ends lost 8 bases and 0 bases respectively, with 13 bases between them. The CDR3 here is CASRTAGSTNEKLFF. Here the CDR3 DNA reads TGTGCCAGCCGAACGGCAGGATCAACTAATGAAAAACTGTTTTTT.

This chain links TRBV7-3 with TRBJ2-3, with 10 bases fitting TRBD1. The CDR3 has 14 amino acids. Losses at the gene ends were 5 bases for V and 3 bases for J; bases not matched to a gene: 2. Germline V gene sequence: CDR1 SGHTA, CDR2 FQGTGA. The CDR3 bases are TGTGCCAGCAGCGTGGACAGGGGGACAGATACGCAGTATTTT. Protein sequence: CASSVDRGTDTQYF. Full variable domain (remainder filled in from reference TRBV7-3 and TRBJ2-3): GAGVSQTPSNKVTEKGKYVELRCDPISGHTALYWYRQSLGQGPEFLIYFQGTGAADDSGLPNDRFFAVRPEGSVSTLKIQRTERGDSAVYLCASSVDRGTDTQYFGPGTRLTVL.

This clone was seen more than once but under ten times. CDR3 coding DNA: TGCGCCAGCAGCTTTCTAAGCGGGAGAGGTAGTGAGCAGTTCTTC. Its protein product is CASSFLSGRGSEQFF. The chain carries TRBV5-1 and TRBJ2-1, with TRBD2 matching over 8 bases. V dropped 2 bases and J dropped 9; count of bases not matched to a gene: 10. From germline, CDR1 is SGHRS and CDR2 YFSETQ. This CDR3 is built from 15 residues. The full variable domain, with the rest looked up from reference TRBV5-1 and TRBJ2-1, is KAGVTQTPRYLIKTRGQQVTLSCSPISGHRSVSWYQQTPGQGLQFLFEYFSETQRNKGNFPGRFSGRQFSNSRSEMNVSTLELGDSALYLCASSFLSGRGSEQFFGPGTRLTVL.

This chain uses TRBV28 with TRBJ2-7, with D possibly being TRBD2 (6 bases). The germline V gene encodes CDR1 MDHEN and CDR2 SYDVKM. This CDR3 has 15 amino acids. Trimming cost V 6 bases and J 0 bases, with 15 bases left between them. The CDR3 DNA reads as TGTGCCAGCAGACCATATTCCGGGAGCTCCTACGAGCAGTACTTC. It specifies CASRPYSGSSYEQYF.

This clone came up a few times. The chain carries TRBV6-6 and TRBJ2-1; 7 positions match TRBD1. J gave up 4 bases and V 5 bases, and 5 bases lay outside the gene matches. The CDR3 sequence is 14 residues long. Germline lookup yields CDR1 MNHNY and CDR2 SVGAGI (reference sequence). The CDR3 nucleotides read TGTGCCAGCAGTGCCGGGACAGCTTACAATGAGCAGTTCTTC. It encodes CASSAGTAYNEQFF.

This rearrangement joins TRBV10-3 to TRBJ2-3, with D perhaps TRBD2 (6 bases). Germline CDR1 is ENHRY and CDR2 is SYGVKD. The V and J ends lost 4 bases and 0 bases respectively, with 8 bases between them. This CDR3 has 14 residues. For the CDR3, the DNA is TGTGCCATCAGTGGCGGGACTAGCACAGATACGCAGTATTTT. Encoded protein: CAISGGTSTDTQYF.

V and J are TRBV6-1 and TRBJ2-5; 12 nucleotides line up with TRBD2. The CDR3 spans 14 residues. Germline-derived CDR1 and CDR2 are MNHNS and SASEGT. Losses at the gene ends were 10 bases for V and 9 bases for J; bases not matched to a gene: 12. In DNA form, the CDR3 reads TGTGCCATACAAAGGACTAGCGGGGTGATGGCCCAGTACTTC. Amino acid sequence: CAIQRTSGVMAQYF.

This clone was detected once. V usage is TRBV12-5 and J usage is TRBJ1-1; TRBD1 matches 7 bases. Per germline, CDR1 LGHNT and CDR2 FRNRAP. With 0 bases clipped from V and 3 bases from J, the junction kept 10 bases outside the gene matches. The CDR3 runs to 17 residues. For the CDR3, the DNA is TGTGCTAGTGGTTTGGTAAGAGGGGGCGATAGGGACACTGAAGCTTTCTTT. It encodes CASGLVRGGDRDTEAFF.

This clone was observed a single time. V is TRBV27 and J is TRBJ1-2; 9 bases are a match to TRBD1. The germline V gene encodes CDR1 MNHEY and CDR2 SMNVEV (reference sequence). The V gene end was trimmed by 4 bases and the J gene end by 2 bases; junction bases not matched to a gene: 11. The CDR3 is 17 residues long. The CDR3 protein is CASSSDRGGLVNYGYTF. CDR3 nucleotides: TGTGCCAGCAGTTCGGACAGGGGAGGTTTAGTCAACTATGGCTACACCTTC.

This clone came up once. The chain employs TRBV7-8 and TRBJ1-4; D is perhaps TRBD1 (6 bases). This CDR3 has 17 residues. The V gene's germline CDR1 is SGHVS and CDR2 FQNEAQ. Trimming shortened V by 5 bases and J by 3 bases, and 19 bases separated the two germline ends. CDR3 coding DNA: TGTGCCAGCAGCACCCAGCCCACAGGGATACCTAATGAAAAACTGTTTTTT. The encoded protein is CASSTQPTGIPNEKLFF.

This rearrangement joins TRBV19 to TRBJ1-2; no firm D call. Germline V gene lookup returns CDR1 LNHDA and CDR2 SQIVND (reference sequence). This CDR3 is 11 amino acids long. V dropped 7 bases and J dropped 4 bases, with 7 bases sitting between them. The CDR3 DNA follows: TGTGCCAGTACCCAAGCCTATGGCTACACCTTC. The encoded protein is CASTQAYGYTF.

The chain has TRBV7-6 and TRBJ2-1, with a tentative D call TRBD2 (5 bases). The germline V gene has CDR1 SGHVS and CDR2 FNYEAQ. Trimming pared 3 bases from V and 6 bases from J, leaving 15 bases between. The CDR3 totals 15 residues. The CDR3 DNA is TGTGCCAGCAGCTTTAGCGCCACTCAGCCCAATGAGCAGTTCTTC. The encoded protein is CASSFSATQPNEQFF.

This clone was seen a few times. This chain connects TRBV28 to TRBJ2-7; 7 positions match TRBD2. The germline gives CDR1 MDHEN, CDR2 SYDVKM. Trimming took 4 bases from V and 3 from J; bases not matched to a gene: 6. The CDR3 totals 14 residues. CDR3 in DNA: TGTGCCAGCAGTTCGGGGGAGGGCCGCTACGAGCAGTACTTC. This encodes CASSSGEGRYEQYF. Using reference TRBV28 and TRBJ2-7 for the parts outside the CDR3, the full variable domain is DVKVTQSSRYLVKRTGEKVFLECVQDMDHENMFWYRQDPGLGLRLIYFSYDVKMKEKGDIPEGYSVSREKKERFSLILESASTNQTSMYLCASSSGEGRYEQYFGPGTRLTVT.

This clone was observed a few times. V and J are TRBV19 and TRBJ2-3; TRBD1 agrees at 7 bases. There are 15 residues in the CDR3. J was trimmed by 2 bases and V by 4 bases; bases with no gene match: 6. Germline V gene lookup returns CDR1 LNHDA and CDR2 SQIVND (reference sequence). CDR3 nucleotides: TGTGCCAGTAGTACGGACAGGTCCTACACAGATACGCAGTATTTT. As protein: CASSTDRSYTDTQYF.

This rearrangement joins TRBV9 to TRBJ2-3, with 12 bases fitting TRBD2. With V trimmed by 4 bases and J by 3 bases, 6 bases remained unmatched. From germline, CDR1 is SGDLS and CDR2 YYNGEE. The CDR3 totals 16 residues. CDR3 nucleotides: TGTGCCAGCAGCCCACGACTAGCGGGAGAGACAGATACGCAGTATTTT. It translates to CASSPRLAGETDTQYF.

This chain uses TRBV12-5 with TRBJ2-1; D call uncertain. Between the trimmed V and J ends, which lost 8 bases and 6 bases, there was a span of 17 bases. From germline, CDR1 is LGHNT and CDR2 FRNRAP. The CDR3 length is 14 residues. The CDR3 coding sequence is TGTGCTAGTCACGGCGAGAACCGGGTCAATGAGCAGTTCTTC. Protein sequence: CASHGENRVNEQFF.

V is TRBV7-9 and J is TRBJ2-2; TRBD2 agrees at 9 bases. Per germline, CDR1 SEHNR and CDR2 FQNEAQ (reference sequence). V lost 6 bases and J lost 6; bases outside the gene matches: 14. CDR3 length equals 17 residues. The CDR3 sequence is CASRYSPGLARAGELFF. The CDR3 DNA sequence: TGTGCCAGCAGATATTCTCCGGGACTAGCTCGCGCCGGGGAGCTGTTTTTT. Based on the CDR3 plus reference TRBV7-9 and TRBJ2-2, the full variable domain is DTGVSQNPRHKITKRGQNVTFRCDPISEHNRLYWYRQTLGQGPEFLTYFQNEAQLEKSRLLSDRFSAERPKGSFSTLEIQRTEQGDSAMYLCASRYSPGLARAGELFFGEGSRLTVL.

V usage is TRBV9 and J usage is TRBJ2-1; D possibly corresponds to TRBD1 (5 bases). The CDR3 runs to 17 residues. V lost 0 bases to trimming and J lost 7 bases, with 20 bases between them. Germline V gene lookup returns CDR1 SGDLS and CDR2 YYNGEE. The CDR3 sequence: CASSVERGGHYRNEQFF. The CDR3 nucleotides are TGTGCCAGCAGCGTAGAAAGGGGCGGTCATTATAGGAATGAGCAGTTCTTC.

The chain combines TRBV21-1 with TRBJ1-4; TRBD1, the table's D call, lacks a check against the DNA. TRBV21-1 is a recognized pseudogene. The length of the CDR3 is 15 residues. Here the CDR3 reads CASSPGTGVSGKLFF. CDR3 nucleotides: TGTGCCAGCAGCCCGGGGACAGGGGTCAGCGGAAAACTGTTTTTT.

The V gene is TRBV13, the J gene TRBJ1-1; D might be TRBD1 (6 bases). The germline gives CDR1 PRHDT, CDR2 FYEKMQ (reference sequence). This CDR3 has 15 amino acids. V lost 6 bases to trimming and J lost 6 bases, with 20 bases between them. CDR3 residues: CASSPGVNQISEAFF. The CDR3 coding sequence is TGTGCCAGCAGTCCAGGGGTTAATCAGATTTCTGAAGCTTTCTTT.

V and J are TRBV29-1 and TRBJ2-1; possible D gene TRBD2, 6 bases. This CDR3 has 13 amino acids. The ends were cut back, 4 bases at V and 7 bases at J, with 14 bases in the middle. Germline assignment: CDR1 SQVTM and CDR2 ANQGSEA. The CDR3 DNA reads as TGCAGCGTTGGGGAGGTAGGGGTGAATGAGCAGTTCTTC. Its translation: CSVGEVGVNEQFF.

The genes are TRBV7-2 and TRBJ2-1; D not resolved. With 1 base removed from V and 1 base from J, the gap between germline ends came to 11 bases. Germline V gene lookup returns CDR1 SGHTA and CDR2 FQGNSA. The CDR3 sequence is 16 residues long. CDR3 amino acids: CASSLVSSRSYNEQFF. CDR3 DNA sequence: TGTGCCAGCAGCTTAGTGTCGAGCAGGTCCTACAATGAGCAGTTCTTC.

V and J are TRBV4-2 and TRBJ2-2; 12 positions match TRBD2. This CDR3 has 20 amino acids. V dropped 3 bases and J dropped 5; count of bases not matched to a gene: 16. CDR1 and CDR2 from the germline V gene are LGHNA and YNFKEQ. The CDR3 region is CASSHPSLRLAGVLTGELFF. The CDR3 bases are TGTGCCAGCAGCCACCCCTCTCTGAGACTAGCGGGGGTTTTGACCGGGGAGCTGTTTTTT.